This T cell receptor beta chain was retrieved from a study of pediatric ulcerative colitis. There are 13 residues in the CDR3. V lost 1 base and J lost 7, with 9 bases in between. Germline V gene lookup returns CDR1 SGDLS and CDR2 YYNGEE. Up to 500,000 reads were sequenced per sample. The repertoire was sequenced with immunoSEQ multiplex PCR; TCRdb's copy has only in-frame clones and lacks some. Of approximately 38,000 clones in the sample, roughly 82% were seen once. The rectum was sampled with one to two pinch biopsies at colonoscopy. The diagnostic colonoscopy in ulcerative colitis patients preceded any immunosuppressive treatment.

The clonotype was recovered from a boy between 10 and 17 years old with severe ulcerative colitis. The sample taken for sequencing was gut tissue. The chain recombines TRBV9 with TRBJ2-1; tentative D call: TRBD2 (5 bases). The CDR3: CASSVPGWNEQFF. DNA of the CDR3: TGTGCCAGCAGCGTACCGGGGTGGAATGAGCAGTTCTTC.